Listed below are T cell receptor beta chains from one sample, sequenced in a study of response to subunit inactivated influenza vaccine. Using its own MiXCR run on the RT-PCR reads, TCRdb lists one record per CDR3 protein. The table shows over 650,000 distinct CDR3 sequences, with 15% to 20% occurring only once. This specimen was PBMCs from blood, taken 4 to 6 days after vaccination. The receptor set was obtained from a man aged 50-60 years who received an inactivated influenza vaccine. Each CDR3 is given with its conserved first and last residue. The order of the fields is J gene, D gene, V gene, clone size, CDR3 length, CDR3 DNA, CDR3 protein. D genes are given only for firm matches. Clone size is stated in some rows and not others, as once, few, many or a class when expanded.

TRBJ2-3 | TRBD1 | TRBV4-2 | NA | 15 | TGTGCCAGCAGCCACCTGACAGGGGGCACAGATACGCAGTATTTT | CASSHLTGGTDTQYF
TRBJ1-1 | TRBD1 | TRBV29-1 | few | 17 | TGCAGCGGACGAAATTCTAGGGACAGGGGAAAGAACACTGAAGCTTTCTTT | CSGRNSRDRGKNTEAFF
TRBJ1-1 | NA | TRBV20-1 | few | 12 | TGCAGTGCCAGGGGTGACAGGTCAGAAGCTTTCTTT | CSARGDRSEAFF
TRBJ2-1 | TRBD2 | TRBV7-2 | many | 14 | TGTGCCAGCAGCGGTAGCGGGGGCTACAATGAGCAGTTCTTC | CASSGSGGYNEQFF
TRBJ1-2 | NA | TRBV7-2 | many | 14 | TGTGCCAGCAGCTTTTCTAGGGGGGACTATGGCTACACCTTC | CASSFSRGDYGYTF
TRBJ1-5 | NA | TRBV4-2 | few | 16 | TGTGCCAGCAGCCAAGATCCGGCCAGGGCCGTTCAGCCCCAGCATTTT | CASSQDPARAVQPQHF
TRBJ2-7 | TRBD1 | TRBV7-9 | few | 14 | TGTGCCAGCAGCTTAGGCAGGGGGCGGGACGAGCAGTACTTC | CASSLGRGRDEQYF
TRBJ1-5 | NA | TRBV12-3/TRBV12-4 | few | 15 | TGTGCCAGCAGTTTTTGGGGGGGGTACAATCAGCCCCAGCATTTT | CASSFWGGYNQPQHF
TRBJ2-5 | NA | TRBV7-9 | NA | 17 | TGTGCCAGCAGCTCCCTCCCGGGCCCGAGGGGGGAAGAGACCCAGTACTTC | CASSSLPGPRGEETQYF
TRBJ2-3 | TRBD2 | TRBV20-1 | NA | 16 | TGCAGTGCTAGAGGATGGACTAGCGGGGAAGTAGATACGCAGTATTTT | CSARGWTSGEVDTQYF
TRBJ1-5 | NA | TRBV12-3/TRBV12-4 | NA | 14 | TGTGCCAGCAGTTTAAGGGGATTCAATCAGCCCCAGCATTTT | CASSLRGFNQPQHF
TRBJ2-2 | NA | TRBV5-1 | few | 15 | TGCGCCAGCAGCGAAGGACACACGAACACCGGGGAGCTGTTTTTT | CASSEGHTNTGELFF
TRBJ2-1 | TRBD2 | TRBV5-1 | few | 17 | TGCGCCAGCAGCCCCGGACTAGCGGGGACCATGGGCAATGAGCAGTTCTTC | CASSPGLAGTMGNEQFF
TRBJ2-7 | TRBD1 | TRBV5-6 | NA | 15 | TGTGCCAGCAGCTCGACCTGGGACAGCTTCTACGAGCAGTACTTC | CASSSTWDSFYEQYF
TRBJ1-5 | TRBD1 | TRBV2 | few | 14 | TGTGCCAGCAACAACAGGGGAGGCAATCAGCCCCAGCATTTT | CASNNRGGNQPQHF
TRBJ2-3 | NA | TRBV27 | NA | 13 | TGTGCCAGCAGCAGAGTATTCACAGATACGCAGTATTTT | CASSRVFTDTQYF
TRBJ2-1 | TRBD2 | TRBV10-3 | few | 14 | TGTGCCATCAGTGTAGCGGGGGGGCTCAATGAGCAGTTCTTC | CAISVAGGLNEQFF